The T cell receptor beta chain described here comes from a study of shared clonotypes between healthy human individuals. Libraries were prepared by immunoSEQ multiplex PCR; TCRdb keeps only in-frame clonotypes and omits some of them. The sample has roughly 1 million clones; about 80% are singletons. Overall study results and limits: Larger estimated richness was generally recorded for naive subsets relative to memory subsets. Only blood samples were collected, and tissue repertoires likely differ. The low donor count limited represented genetic and exposure-history diversity.

As for this clone: What it binds is not known.

V lost 5 bases and J lost 4, with 14 bases in between. The CDR3 is made up of 15 amino acids. Germline CDR1 is MDHEN and CDR2 is SYDVKM. The sequenced material came from memory CD4+ T cells sorted from blood. As to subset: CD45RA-negative fraction. This clonotype was obtained from a man aged 18 to 29 in good health. The chain carries TRBV28 and TRBJ1-4, with D perhaps matching TRBD1 (5 bases). CDR3 region: CASSGLQVLNEKLFF. In DNA form, the CDR3 reads TGTGCCAGCAGTGGTTTACAGGTGCTTAATGAAAAACTGTTTTTT.